One and the same sample provided the 30 T cell receptor beta chains below, sequenced in a study of Graves' ophthalmopathy and Graves' hyperthyroidism listed by TCRdb under 2018. These reads were obtained on an Illumina HiSeq 2000. For repertoire sequencing, TCR beta CDR3 regions were amplified from RNA transcripts. The first round was an RT-PCR using HTBI primers with the Qiagen OneStep RT-PCR kit, and this first round was followed by a second-round multiplex PCR, then size selection and purification. Through fastp at Q25 and MiXCR, TCRdb rebuilt clones from the public reads, retaining in-frame beta chains. Rows with one shared CDR3 protein collapse into an entry with the most common genes and DNA. For this sample there are 500,000 to 700,000 distinct CDR3 sequences; 20% to 25% appear just once. The ten largest clones represent more than 5.5% of the sample. The sequencing input was peripheral blood. These receptors were taken from a woman younger than 30 with stable Graves' hyperthyroidism. Some clones in this sample may be carry-over from other donors' samples. Donor details come from another sample of the same person, matched by shared clones.

This clonotype showed up just a few times. The J gene is TRBJ2-7, the V gene TRBV5-6; no clear D gene. The CDR3 consists of 15 residues. V was cut by 0 bases and J by 0 bases, with 10 bases left in between. Germline V gives CDR1 SGHDT, CDR2 YYEEEE. The CDR3 DNA is TGTGCCAGCAGCTTGGATCTGAGGAGCTCCTACGAGCAGTACTTC. This sequence encodes CASSLDLRSSYEQYF. Complete variable domain (other parts from reference TRBV5-6 and TRBJ2-7): DAGVTQSPTHLIKTRGQQVTLRCSPKSGHDTVSWYQQALGQGPQFIFQYYEEEERQRGNFPDRFSGHQFPNYSSELNVNALLLGDSALYLCASSLDLRSSYEQYFGPGTRLTVT.

This clonotype was seen a few times. V gene TRBV4-1 combines with J gene TRBJ2-2; no definite D call. V was trimmed by 6 bases and J by 2 bases, leaving 10 bases between them. The CDR3 spans 14 residues. Germline V lookup: CDR1 MGHRA, CDR2 YSYEKL. For the CDR3, the DNA is TGCGCCAGCAGGGGTGGGATCAACACCGGGGAGCTGTTTTTT. It codes for CASRGGINTGELFF.

This chain joins TRBV20-1 and TRBJ2-7, with 7 bases identical to TRBD1. This CDR3 has 13 amino acids. V trimming: 5 bases; J trimming: 2 bases; junction bases outside the gene matches: 6. Germline CDR1 is DFQATT and CDR2 is SNEGSKA (reference sequence). CDR3 in DNA: TGCAGTGCTGATGACAGGGCCACCTACGAGCAGTACTTC. It translates to CSADDRATYEQYF.

This clonotype was picked up a small number of times. CDR3 nucleotide sequence: TGCGCCAGCAGCCAAGATGGGGTAGGGGAGGAAGAGACCCAGTACTTC. Protein sequence: CASSQDGVGEEETQYF. The chain recombines TRBV4-1 with TRBJ2-5; maybe TRBD2 (6 bases). V was trimmed by 0 bases and J by 3 bases, leaving 14 bases between them. Germline values: CDR1 MGHRA, CDR2 YSYEKL. This CDR3 is built from 16 residues.

This clonotype was seen more than once but under ten times. This sequence may be a read error, since a much larger clone differs from it by one base. The chain uses TRBV6-1 and TRBJ1-2, with D uncertain. The CDR3 spans 15 residues. Germline V gives CDR1 MNHNS, CDR2 SASEGT. V was pared by 6 bases and J by 8 bases, with 22 bases between. Here the CDR3 DNA reads TGTGCCAGCAGATTGAGTCCCGTGGGGATGGACGGCTACACCTTC. Residues: CASRLSPVGMDGYTF.

The genes are TRBV2 and TRBJ1-2; tentatively, D is TRBD1 (6 bases). V was pared by 4 bases and J by 0 bases, with 18 bases between. The CDR3 is 17 amino acids. In germline, CDR1 is SNHLY, CDR2 FYNNEI. The CDR3 region has the DNA TGTGCCAGCAGTGTTGAATCACGGGGGCCCTCTAACTATGGCTACACCTTC. This sequence encodes CASSVESRGPSNYGYTF.

V gene TRBV24-1 combines with J gene TRBJ2-6; D is uncertain. The germline V gene encodes CDR1 KGHDR and CDR2 SFDVKD. The CDR3 covers 13 residues. V was trimmed by 4 bases and J by 2 bases, leaving 2 bases between them. The CDR3 nucleotides read TGTGCCACCAGTGACCCTGGGGCCAACGTCCTGACTTTC. Protein sequence: CATSDPGANVLTF.

This clonotype was seen repeatedly, ten times or more. The rearrangement joins TRBV12-3 or TRBV12-4 to TRBJ1-2; D might be TRBD1 (6 bases). The CDR3 sequence is 14 residues long. Trimming pared 5 bases from V and 4 bases from J, leaving 14 bases between. As DNA, the CDR3 is TGTGCCAGCAGTCCGCCGGGGGGGGCCTATGGCTACACCTTC. Its protein product is CASSPPGGAYGYTF.

In this sample, this clonotype turned up a few times. This may stem from a read error, because a much larger clone lies one nucleotide away. The chain recombines TRBV9 with TRBJ2-5; perhaps TRBD2 as D (5 bases). CDR3 length equals 15 residues. Germline-derived CDR1 and CDR2 are SGDLS and YYNGEE. The CDR3 here is CASSVIGQPGETKYF. CDR3 in DNA: TGTGCCAGCAGCGTTATAGGGCAACCTGGGGAGACCAAGTACTTC. The variable domain in full, completed from reference TRBV9 and TRBJ2-5, reads DSGVTQTPKHLITATGQRVTLRCSPRSGDLSVYWYQQSLDQGLQFLIQYYNGEERAKGNILERFSAQQFPDLHSELNLSSLELGDSALYFCASSVIGQPGETKYFGPGTRLLVL.

This clonotype appeared a few times. The chain carries TRBV6-5 and TRBJ1-6; the D gene is possibly TRBD1 (6 bases). Germline V gene sequence: CDR1 MNHEY, CDR2 SVGAGI. CDR3 length: 16 amino acids. The V gene lost 6 bases and the J gene lost 7 bases, with 19 bases spanning the gap. The CDR3 here is CASRGAGGLRNSPLHF. In DNA, the CDR3 is TGTGCCAGCAGGGGGGCGGGGGGCCTGCGAAATTCACCCCTCCACTTT.

This clonotype was seen repeatedly, ten times or more. The chain carries TRBV7-2 and TRBJ2-7; tentative D call: TRBD1 (6 bases). V was shortened by 5 bases and J by 0 bases, with 11 bases between the two germline ends. CDR1 and CDR2 (germline): SGHTA, FQGNSA. This CDR3 spans 14 amino acids. The CDR3 spells CASSTGTRSYEQYF. The CDR3 DNA is TGTGCCAGCAGCACCGGGACACGCTCCTACGAGCAGTACTTC.

This clonotype was counted at least ten times. The J gene is TRBJ1-2, the V gene TRBV9; a possible D gene is TRBD1 (5 bases). Per the germline V gene, CDR1 is SGDLS and CDR2 is YYNGEE. Between the trimmed V and J ends, which lost 4 bases and 0 bases, there was a span of 10 bases. The CDR3 runs 14 residues. The DNA of the CDR3 is TGTGCCAGCAGCACCTGGGACTCTAACTATGGCTACACCTTC. It translates to CASSTWDSNYGYTF.

Ten or more counts support this clonotype. The J gene is TRBJ1-2, the V gene TRBV4-2; D may be TRBD1 (6 bases). The germline V gene encodes CDR1 LGHNA and CDR2 YNFKEQ. The CDR3 runs to 16 residues. The ends were cut back, 3 bases at V and 4 bases at J, with 18 bases in the middle. Here the CDR3 reads CASSHKSAQGGYGYTF. CDR3 DNA sequence: TGTGCCAGCAGCCACAAGTCTGCCCAAGGGGGCTATGGCTACACCTTC.

This clonotype appeared many times. The chain employs TRBV27 and TRBJ2-5, with D hard to call. This CDR3 is built from 13 residues. Looked up from germline, CDR1 is MNHEY and CDR2 is SMNVEV (reference sequence). V gave up 5 bases and J gave up 2 bases, with 9 bases separating them. CDR3 residues: CASSPNGQETQYF. The CDR3 bases are TGTGCCAGCAGTCCAAACGGGCAAGAGACCCAGTACTTC.

This clonotype was detected many times. The chain is built from TRBV7-2 and TRBJ2-7; 11 positions agree with TRBD2. The CDR3 is made up of 15 amino acids. Trimming at V came to 2 bases and at J to 2 bases, leaving 2 bases not matched to a gene. Germline V gives CDR1 SGHTA, CDR2 FQGNSA. The CDR3 DNA follows: TGTGCCAGCAGCTTAATAGCGGGAGGGGCCTACGAGCAGTACTTC. The encoded protein is CASSLIAGGAYEQYF.

CDR3 region: CSARHPLYHEQYF. CDR3 coding DNA: TGCAGTGCTAGGCACCCCCTGTACCACGAGCAGTACTTC. This chain uses TRBV20-1 with TRBJ2-7; unclear D gene. The CDR3 length is 13 residues. CDR1 is DFQATT and CDR2 is SNEGSKA in the germline V gene (reference sequence). The germline V and J ends were trimmed by 3 bases and 5 bases, with 14 bases remaining between them.

In the case of this clonotype: A much larger clone lies one base from this, so it may be a read error. The chain uses TRBV15 and TRBJ2-7; D tentatively reads TRBD1 or TRBD2 (5 bases each). The CDR3 runs to 15 residues. CDR1 LNHNV and CDR2 YYDKDF come from the germline V gene (reference sequence). The chain's CDR3 is CATSRGGTLTYEQCF. The CDR3 DNA reads as TGTGCCACCAGCAGAGGAGGGACCTTAACCTACGAGCAGTGCTTC.

Ten or more counts support this clonotype. The chain links TRBV28 to TRBJ1-2; D is undetermined. Trimming stripped 10 bases from V and 4 bases from J, with 22 bases between. This CDR3 is 15 amino acids long. The germline V gene has CDR1 MDHEN and CDR2 SYDVKM. The CDR3 bases are TGTGCCACCACCGCGGAAGGGTCCCCTAGCTATGGCTACACCTTC. Protein: CATTAEGSPSYGYTF.

This clonotype has ten or more counts. The chain employs TRBV12-3 or TRBV12-4 and TRBJ1-3, with D hard to call. Trimming stripped 6 bases from V and 0 bases from J, with 12 bases between. This CDR3 comprises 15 residues. The CDR3, as DNA: TGTGCCAGCAGCTTCGGAGGGAACTCTGGAAACACCATATATTTT. Protein: CASSFGGNSGNTIYF.

This clonotype was recorded many times. V usage is TRBV3-1 and J usage is TRBJ2-5, with TRBD1 identical over 11 bases. CDR1 is LGHDT, CDR2 YNNKEL, per germline (reference sequence). The CDR3 runs 15 residues. The ends lost 2 bases at V and 6 bases at J; junction bases unmatched: 5. CDR3 in amino acids: CASSQSGTGGQTQYF. Here the CDR3 DNA reads TGTGCCAGCAGCCAATCCGGGACAGGGGGACAGACCCAGTACTTC.

This clonotype was recorded many times. The chain couples TRBV6-4 to TRBJ2-7, with D uncertain. The CDR3 has 13 amino acids. Trimming left V 4 bases short and J 0 bases short, with 7 bases between. Germline V gene data show CDR1 as MRHNA and CDR2 as SNTAGT. In DNA form, the CDR3 reads TGTGCCAGCAGTGTACCTAACTCCTACGAGCAGTACTTC. This translates into CASSVPNSYEQYF.

The chain carries TRBV10-3 and TRBJ1-1; D call uncertain. The ends were cut back, 3 bases at V and 7 bases at J, with 9 bases in the middle. The CDR3 is 12 residues long. The germline CDR1 and CDR2 sequences are ENHRY and SYGVKD. The CDR3 nucleotides read TGTGCCATCAGTGACGGGGTTGATGAAGCTTTCTTT. Amino acid sequence: CAISDGVDEAFF.

This clonotype was detected many times. The chain couples TRBV20-1 to TRBJ1-2; TRBD1 might be the D (6 bases). The CDR3 contains 13 residues. Between the trimmed V and J ends, which lost 5 bases and 4 bases, there was a span of 14 bases. Germline V CDR1 and CDR2: DFQATT, SNEGSKA (reference sequence). CDR3 residues: CSASPDSPYGYTF. The CDR3 DNA is TGCAGTGCTTCCCCGGACAGTCCCTATGGCTACACCTTC.

This clonotype was detected ten times or more. This sequence joins TRBV28 and TRBJ1-5; no reliable D call. V shed 2 bases and J shed 4 bases, with 9 bases lying between them. CDR3 length: 14 amino acids. Germline CDR1 reads MDHEN; CDR2 reads SYDVKM. The CDR3 bases are TGTGCCAGCAGTTTAACGTTTCGAAATCAGCCCCAGCATTTT. This sequence encodes CASSLTFRNQPQHF.

The V gene is TRBV6-1, the J gene TRBJ1-1, with unresolved D. This CDR3 contains 14 residues. The V and J ends lost 6 bases and 2 bases respectively, with 13 bases between them. Germline V gene data show CDR1 as MNHNS and CDR2 as SASEGT. The CDR3 region is CASSSIALNTEAFF. For the CDR3, the DNA is TGTGCCAGCAGCTCTATCGCACTAAACACTGAAGCTTTCTTT.

The rearrangement uses TRBV4-1 and TRBJ2-2; D ambiguous. Deletions cut 5 bases from V and 1 base from J, with 17 bases between. Germline CDR1 is MGHRA and CDR2 is YSYEKL. The CDR3 loop spans 17 amino acids. The CDR3 nucleotides read TGCGCCAGCAGCATCAGCTCGATCCTTATGAACACCGGGGAGCTGTTTTTT. This translates into CASSISSILMNTGELFF.

This clonotype was detected ten times or more. The chain uses TRBV12-3 or TRBV12-4 and TRBJ1-1; 7 nucleotides match TRBD1. J lost 11 bases, V lost 6 bases, and 6 bases had no gene match. There are 11 residues in the CDR3. CDR3 protein: CASSPPTGAFF. For the CDR3, the DNA is TGTGCCAGCAGCCCCCCGACAGGGGCTTTCTTT.

Note on this clonotype: A much larger clone lies one base from this, so it may be a read error. Since the CDR3 does not end with the conserved phenylalanine or tryptophan, this likely comes from a read error. The chain joins TRBV29-1 to TRBJ1-3; TRBD1 might be the D (5 bases). This CDR3 has 12 residues. Trimming took 6 bases from V and 2 from J, leaving 8 bases between them. Germline loops: CDR1 SQVTM, CDR2 ANQGSEA. CDR3 sequence reads: CSVGGTGNTIYL. CDR3 nucleotides: TGCAGCGTCGGGGGGACTGGAAACACCATATATTTG.

There are many counts of this clonotype. The chain combines TRBV5-1 with TRBJ1-1; D gene uncertain. Germline V gene lookup returns CDR1 SGHRS and CDR2 YFSETQ. The CDR3 contains 15 residues. Trimming took off 4 bases at V and 1 base at J, with 14 bases between the two ends. The CDR3 DNA sequence: TGCGCCAGCAGCCCGTCGACACAGCCGAACACTGAAGCTTTCTTT. Encoded protein: CASSPSTQPNTEAFF.

In this sample, this clonotype turned up many times. The chain carries TRBV28 and TRBJ2-7; a weak D match, TRBD1 (6 bases). V lost 8 bases and J 4 bases, leaving 12 bases between the germline ends. From germline, CDR1 is MDHEN and CDR2 SYDVKM. This CDR3 comprises 12 residues. CDR3 loop: CASVGTLYEQYF. The CDR3, as DNA: TGTGCCAGCGTCGGGACACTGTACGAGCAGTACTTC.